What follows are 18 T cell receptor beta chains derived from one specimen sequenced in a study of response to subunit inactivated influenza vaccine. TCRdb analysed the RT-PCR reads with MiXCR anew, one entry per CDR3 protein. There are approximately 680,000 distinct CDR3 sequences in the sample; 15% to 17% occur only once, and around 10% lies in the top ten. This sample comprised PBMCs from blood, obtained roughly 13 days after vaccination. The origin of the receptors is a man between 50 and 59 years old who received an inactivated influenza vaccine.

The J gene is TRBJ2-7, the V gene TRBV19; the match to TRBD2 covers 8 bases. Germline CDR1 is LNHDA and CDR2 is SQIVND (reference sequence). J gave up 0 bases and V 1 base, and 5 bases lay outside the gene matches. The CDR3 length is 16 residues. The CDR3 loop is CASSIVSSGVSYEQYF. DNA for the CDR3: TGTGCCAGTAGTATAGTAAGTAGCGGGGTCTCCTACGAGCAGTACTTC. Full variable domain (missing parts from reference TRBV19 and TRBJ2-7): DGGITQSPKYLFRKEGQNVTLSCEQNLNHDAMYWYRQDPGQGLRLIYYSQIVNDFQKGDIAEGYSVSREKKESFPLTVTSAQKNPTAFYLCASSIVSSGVSYEQYFGPGTRLTVT.

The V and J genes are TRBV23-1 and TRBJ2-3, with 7 bases lining up with TRBD1. TRBV23-1 is reported as an ORF; its role is uncertain. This CDR3 region has 15 residues. With V trimmed by 6 bases and J by 2 bases, 8 bases remained unmatched. CDR3 amino acids: CASSLGTDLTDTQYF. CDR3 nucleotide sequence: TGCGCCAGCAGCTTAGGGACAGACCTCACAGATACGCAGTATTTT.

The V and J genes are TRBV7-9 and TRBJ1-2; D uncertain. V was pared by 8 bases and J by 7 bases, with 11 bases between. Germline-derived CDR1 and CDR2 are SEHNR and FQNEAQ (reference sequence). This CDR3 comprises 11 residues. CDR3 protein: CASGSSGGYTF. Here the CDR3 DNA reads TGTGCCAGCGGCTCGAGCGGTGGCTACACCTTC.

This clonotype was seen repeatedly, ten times or more. This sequence joins TRBV6-5 and TRBJ1-2; D is perhaps TRBD1 (5 bases). With 7 bases removed from V and 7 bases from J, the gap between germline ends came to 16 bases. Germline values: CDR1 MNHEY, CDR2 SVGAGI. The CDR3 totals 13 residues. This CDR3 reads CASKRTQGAGYTF. Written as DNA, the CDR3 is TGTGCCAGCAAGCGGACCCAGGGAGCTGGCTACACCTTC.

The V and J genes are TRBV18 and TRBJ2-1; unclear D gene. Germline CDR1 is KGHSH and CDR2 is LQKENI. This CDR3 has 15 residues. Trimming took off 6 bases at V and 7 bases at J, with 19 bases between the two ends. The CDR3 bases are TGTGCCAGCTCGGCGTATGTATCAGAACGGAATGAGCAGTTCTTC. It specifies CASSAYVSERNEQFF.

This clonotype was picked up a small number of times. The V call is TRBV6-1, the J call TRBJ2-7; D possibly matches TRBD1 or TRBD2 (5 bases each). Germline CDR1 MNHNS, CDR2 SASEGT. The CDR3 totals 14 residues. With 6 bases removed from V and 0 bases from J, the gap between germline ends came to 12 bases. For the CDR3, the DNA is TGTGCCAGCAGGGGGACGGACGGCTCCTACGAGCAGTACTTC. Amino acids: CASRGTDGSYEQYF.

The sample holds a few counts of this clonotype. The chain is built from TRBV2 and TRBJ1-2; 7 nucleotides agree with TRBD1. The germline CDR1 and CDR2 sequences are SNHLY and FYNNEI. This CDR3 has 13 amino acids. The V and J ends lost 4 bases and 6 bases, in that order; junction bases with no gene match: 5. The DNA of the CDR3 is TGTGCCAGCAGTGCGCAGGGGGGAGATGGCTACACCTTC. Amino acid sequence: CASSAQGGDGYTF. The complete variable domain, with remaining parts taken from reference TRBV2 and TRBJ1-2, reads EPEVTQTPSHQVTQMGQEVILRCVPISNHLYFYWYRQILGQKVEFLVSFYNNEISEKSEIFDDQFSVERPDGSNFTLKIRSTKLEDSAMYFCASSAQGGDGYTFGSGTRLTVV.

This clonotype was counted between two and nine times. This chain uses TRBV9 with TRBJ2-5; D not resolved. The CDR3 contains 13 residues. Looked up from germline, CDR1 is SGDLS and CDR2 is YYNGEE. V was clipped by 0 bases and J by 5 bases, with 8 bases between them. The CDR3 DNA is TGTGCCAGCAGCGTAGGGGTCCGGGAGACCCAGTACTTC. It specifies CASSVGVRETQYF.

The J gene is TRBJ2-7, the V gene TRBV28, with D perhaps TRBD1 (6 bases). CDR1 is MDHEN and CDR2 is SYDVKM in the germline V gene. The CDR3 is 14 amino acids. Deletions cut 9 bases from V and 3 bases from J, with 18 bases between. This CDR3 is CASKSTGSGYEQYF. The CDR3 coding sequence is TGTGCCAGTAAAAGCACAGGGTCGGGCTACGAGCAGTACTTC.

This clonotype turned up a few times. CDR3 protein: CASINQPGYTGELFF. The CDR3 DNA reads as TGCGCCAGCATAAACCAGCCAGGGTATACCGGGGAGCTGTTTTTT. The chain joins TRBV5-1 to TRBJ2-2, with D perhaps matching TRBD1 (5 bases). The V end lost 6 bases, the J end lost 5 bases, and 17 bases lay between the germline ends. Germline loops: CDR1 SGHRS, CDR2 YFSETQ. The CDR3 totals 15 residues.

The sample holds many counts of this clonotype. The gene calls are TRBV11-2 and TRBJ2-3; the match to TRBD2 covers 8 bases. V lost 7 bases, J lost 2 bases, and 2 bases stayed unmatched. Germline V gives CDR1 SGHAT, CDR2 FQNNGV. The CDR3 is 13 residues long. The DNA of the CDR3 is TGTGCCAGCAAGCGGGAGTACACAGATACGCAGTATTTT. It yields the protein CASKREYTDTQYF.

This clonotype was observed a few times. The J gene is TRBJ2-2, the V gene TRBV12-3 or TRBV12-4; D remains ambiguous. The CDR3 has 13 residues. Trimming shortened V by 2 bases and J by 9 bases, and 10 bases separated the two germline ends. CDR3 in DNA: TGTGCCAGCAGTTTAACTCGCTACCGGGAGCTGTTTTTT. It translates to CASSLTRYRELFF.

There are many counts of this clonotype. The chain combines TRBV20-1 with TRBJ2-3; 7 nucleotides line up with TRBD2. After removal of 3 bases from V and 3 bases from J, the junction contained 0 bases not matched to a gene. This CDR3 region has 12 residues. The germline gives CDR1 DFQATT, CDR2 SNEGSKA (reference sequence). CDR3 region: CSASGGTDTQYF. The DNA for the CDR3 is TGCAGTGCTAGCGGGGGGACAGATACGCAGTATTTT.

DNA for the CDR3: TGTGCCAGCAGTCCCCGACAGGGTCGCTATGGCTACACCTTC. Its protein is CASSPRQGRYGYTF. This rearrangement joins TRBV28 to TRBJ1-2, with 7 bases identical to TRBD1. In germline, CDR1 is MDHEN, CDR2 SYDVKM. The V segment lost 5 bases and the J segment 4 bases; nucleotides outside the gene matches: 7. The CDR3 covers 14 residues.

The chain uses TRBV24-1 and TRBJ2-2, with D maybe TRBD2 (6 bases). The CDR3 has 13 amino acids. CDR1 and CDR2 (germline): KGHDR, SFDVKD. V was clipped by 6 bases and J by 4 bases, with 8 bases between them. CDR3 region: CATSTSFTGELFF. The DNA of the CDR3 is TGTGCCACCAGTACTAGCTTCACCGGGGAGCTGTTTTTT.

J is TRBJ2-1 and V is TRBV7-2; weak D call: TRBD1 (6 bases). The V gene lost 2 bases and the J gene lost 4 bases, with 12 bases spanning the gap. This CDR3 contains 15 residues. Germline CDR1 and CDR2: SGHTA and FQGNSA. CDR3 coding DNA: TGTGCCAGCAGCTTAACCAGGGACAAGTACAATGAGCAGTTCTTC. It codes for CASSLTRDKYNEQFF.

This clonotype was seen a handful of times. The J gene is TRBJ2-3, the V gene TRBV27, with TRBD2 matching 7 bases. J lost 2 bases, V lost 6 bases, and 8 bases had no gene match. There are 15 residues in the CDR3. The V gene's germline CDR1 is MNHEY and CDR2 SMNVEV (reference sequence). The DNA for the CDR3 is TGTGCCAGCAGGATAACCGGGACTAACACAGATACGCAGTATTTT. It yields the protein CASRITGTNTDTQYF.

The chain couples TRBV7-9 to TRBJ2-7, with 9 bases fitting TRBD1. CDR1 is SEHNR and CDR2 is FQNEAQ in the germline V gene (reference sequence). Trimming took 10 bases from V and 3 from J; bases not matched to a gene: 7. This CDR3 contains 13 residues. CDR3 amino acids: CAIKGQGSYEQYF. DNA for the CDR3: TGTGCCATCAAAGGACAGGGGAGCTACGAGCAGTACTTC.